This T cell receptor beta chain originates from a study of T cell changes during pregnancy in multiple sclerosis. The CDR3 runs to 13 residues. From germline, CDR1 is MNHEY and CDR2 SVGAGI. Trimming removed 3 bases from V and 8 bases from J, with 14 bases in between. Method: immunoSEQ multiplex PCR; TCRdb's copy keeps in-frame clones and lacks some. The table records tens of thousands of clones, 75% to 95% of them present only once. This chain joins TRBV6-5 and TRBJ2-7; D is unresolved. Here the sequenced sample was CD4+ T cells from peripheral blood mononuclear cells, taken in the third trimester of pregnancy. This sequence was found in a female donor in good health, enrolled as a control in a pregnancy study. CDR3 DNA: TGTGCCAGCAGTTATAGTTCGCTCACTCAGCAGTACTTC. It specifies CASSYSSLTQQYF.